Each of the 7 T cell receptor beta chains below was sequenced from the same sample in a study of shared clonotypes between healthy human individuals (TCRdb year 2020). Receptors were amplified or captured by the immunoSEQ multiplex PCR assay. In its TCRdb copy, this immuneACCESS table keeps in-frame sequences only and misses some clones. Where compared with another copy, unresolved V genes explain less than half of these, and the others have no known cause. The sample yields hundreds of thousands of clones; 98% were counted once. Together, the top ten hold 0.25% to 0.35% of the sample. CD8 naive samples were CD45RO-negative cells positively selected for CCR7, giving a CD45RA+CCR7+ population that excluded TemRA cells. The specimen sequenced was naive CD8+ T cells sorted from blood. The sample's cell subset or site label is to be understood as: CD45RA+CCR7+. Receptors were obtained from a man aged 25 to 45 in good health.

This sequence joins TRBV2 and TRBJ2-1; maybe TRBD1 (5 bases). With 4 bases removed from V and 6 bases from J, the gap between germline ends came to 13 bases. Germline CDR1 SNHLY, CDR2 FYNNEI. The length of the CDR3 is 14 residues. The CDR3 here is CASSGRQGLNEQFF. CDR3 bases: TGTGCCAGCAGTGGCAGGCAGGGTCTCAATGAGCAGTTCTTC.

V is TRBV9 and J is TRBJ1-1, with D unresolved. This CDR3 is 13 amino acids long. Germline assignment: CDR1 SGDLS and CDR2 YYNGEE. In nucleotides, the CDR3 is TGTGCTACCTCGGAGGGTATGAACACTGAAGCTTTCTTT. Its protein is CATSEGMNTEAFF.

The count of this clone is one. The chain couples TRBV20-1 to TRBJ2-7; no clear D. The ends were cut back, 0 bases at V and 4 bases at J, with 4 bases in the middle. Germline V gene sequence: CDR1 DFQATT, CDR2 SNEGSKA (reference sequence). The CDR3 extends over 11 amino acids. This CDR3 is CSARDQYEQYF. The CDR3 bases are TGCAGTGCTAGAGATCAATACGAGCAGTACTTC.

V gene TRBV6-5 combines with J gene TRBJ2-7; 7 positions agree with TRBD2. V was clipped by 2 bases and J by 1 base; unmatched bases: 5. The CDR3 loop spans 15 amino acids. CDR1 MNHEY and CDR2 SVGAGI come from the germline V gene. The CDR3 bases are TGTGCCAGCAGTTACGAGGCTAGCGGATCCTACGAGCAGTACTTC. Encoded protein: CASSYEASGSYEQYF.

The CDR3 DNA sequence: TGTGCCAGTAGTATAATCCGGGGCAATGAGCAGTTCTTC. Amino acid sequence: CASSIIRGNEQFF. The V gene is TRBV19, the J gene TRBJ2-1; possibly TRBD2 for D (5 bases). V lost 2 bases and J 6 bases, leaving 8 bases between the germline ends. This CDR3 region has 13 residues. Germline CDR1 and CDR2: LNHDA and SQIVND (reference sequence).

This rearrangement joins TRBV2 to TRBJ1-1; D is unresolved. Germline V gives CDR1 SNHLY, CDR2 FYNNEI. V was cut by 5 bases and J by 8 bases, with 3 bases left in between. CDR3 length: 9 amino acids. The CDR3 DNA follows: TGTGCCAGCAGTCCGGAAGCTTTCTTT. Protein: CASSPEAFF. The whole variable domain, remainder taken from reference TRBV2 and TRBJ1-1, is EPEVTQTPSHQVTQMGQEVILRCVPISNHLYFYWYRQILGQKVEFLVSFYNNEISEKSEIFDDQFSVERPDGSNFTLKIRSTKLEDSAMYFCASSPEAFFGQGTRLTVV.

This clone was observed a single time. The chain recombines TRBV30 with TRBJ1-3, with D possibly TRBD1 on 5 matching bases. Trimming pared 2 bases from V and 0 bases from J, leaving 17 bases between. Germline CDR1 and CDR2: GTSNPN and SVGIG (reference sequence). The CDR3 length is 17 residues. DNA for the CDR3: TGTGCCTGGAGTCCGCCCCCGGGACGGAGCTCTGGAAACACCATATATTTT. Its protein is CAWSPPPGRSSGNTIYF.